Presented here are 31 T cell receptor beta chains from one specimen sequenced in a study of PD-1 blockade in classical Hodgkin lymphoma. Clones were sequenced by immunoSEQ multiplex PCR, and TCRdb holds only the in-frame ones, with some missing. The sample records 45,000 or so clones, more than 70% being singletons. Every single patient, without exception, relapsed after autologous stem cell transplantation, and brentuximab vedotin exposure varied. This sample comprised peripheral blood mononuclear cells (PBMCs), obtained at baseline. These receptors were collected from a human donor with classical Hodgkin lymphoma.

V is TRBV10-2 and J is TRBJ2-7; D perhaps matches TRBD1 (6 bases). CDR1 and CDR2 from the germline V gene are WSHSY and SAAADI. This CDR3 has 16 residues. Trimming stripped 6 bases from V and 2 bases from J, with 20 bases between. The CDR3 protein is CASSAYHRDITYEQYF. The CDR3 nucleotides read TGCGCCAGCAGCGCCTACCACCGGGACATTACCTACGAGCAGTACTTC.

The rearrangement joins TRBV5-1 to TRBJ1-5; perhaps TRBD1 as D (6 bases). CDR1 and CDR2 (germline): SGHRS, YFSETQ. CDR3 length equals 15 residues. V was trimmed by 2 bases and J by 7 bases, leaving 16 bases between them. CDR3 in amino acids: CASSFEGGAGQPQHF. The CDR3 region has the DNA TGCGCCAGCAGCTTCGAAGGGGGGGCGGGACAGCCCCAGCATTTT.

The genes are TRBV9 and TRBJ2-7; D uncertain. The CDR3 is 14 residues long. V gave up 0 bases and J gave up 5 bases, with 12 bases separating them. Germline V gene data show CDR1 as SGDLS and CDR2 as YYNGEE. For the CDR3, the DNA is TGTGCCAGCAGCGTAGGTTCTAGTCGCCACGAGCAGTACTTC. Translating gives CASSVGSSRHEQYF.

This sequence joins TRBV6-6 and TRBJ2-2, with D maybe TRBD1 (6 bases). V was trimmed by 1 base and J by 6 bases, leaving 15 bases between them. The CDR3 runs 16 residues. Germline V gene lookup returns CDR1 MNHNY and CDR2 SVGAGI (reference sequence). CDR3 in DNA: TGTGCCAGCAGTTACTTTGGGCAGGGGTACGCCGGGGAGCTGTTTTTT. Its translation: CASSYFGQGYAGELFF.

This sequence joins TRBV28 and TRBJ2-1, with a tentative D call TRBD2 (6 bases). The CDR3 is 15 residues long. Germline values: CDR1 MDHEN, CDR2 SYDVKM. Trimming removed 6 bases at V and 5 bases at J, with 17 bases between. DNA for the CDR3: TGTGCCAGCAGCTCAAGACTAGTACACCACAATGAGCAGTTCTTC. Amino acid sequence: CASSSRLVHHNEQFF.

The chain uses TRBV11-2 and TRBJ2-1; TRBD1 matches 8 bases. The CDR3 runs 15 residues. Trimming at V came to 4 bases and at J to 9 bases, leaving 11 bases not matched to a gene. The V gene's germline CDR1 is SGHAT and CDR2 FQNNGV. The CDR3 sequence is CASSSNRGRFLEQFF. CDR3 DNA sequence: TGTGCCAGCAGCTCGAACAGGGGGAGATTTCTTGAGCAGTTCTTC.

The genes are TRBV6-4 and TRBJ2-1; D call uncertain. This CDR3 region has 13 residues. Trimming pared 0 bases from V and 9 bases from J, leaving 9 bases between. The V gene's germline CDR1 is MRHNA and CDR2 SNTAGT. CDR3 nucleotide sequence: TGTGCCAGCAGTGACTCTGCCAGGACTGAGCAGTTCTTC. Its protein is CASSDSARTEQFF.

V and J are TRBV11-2 and TRBJ2-7; 8 bases fit TRBD1. J lost 3 bases, V lost 1 base, and 2 bases had no gene match. The germline V gene has CDR1 SGHAT and CDR2 FQNNGV. The CDR3 is 14 residues long. The CDR3, as DNA: TGTGCCAGCAGCTTAGTCGGACAGGGCTACGAGCAGTACTTC. Translated, it gives CASSLVGQGYEQYF. The whole variable domain, filled in from reference TRBV11-2 and TRBJ2-7, reads EAGVAQSPRYKIIEKRQSVAFWCNPISGHATLYWYQQILGQGPKLLIQFQNNGVVDDSQLPKDRFSAERLKGVDSTLKIQPAKLEDSAVYLCASSLVGQGYEQYFGPGTRLTVT.

This sequence joins TRBV5-1 and TRBJ2-7; 7 bases match TRBD1. CDR1 is SGHRS and CDR2 is YFSETQ in the germline V gene. V dropped 0 bases and J dropped 2; count of bases not matched to a gene: 8. The CDR3 has 16 residues. Here the CDR3 reads CASSLASGGITYEQYF. In nucleotides, the CDR3 is TGCGCCAGCAGCTTGGCCTCAGGGGGAATCACCTACGAGCAGTACTTC. The entire variable domain, with the rest obtained from reference TRBV5-1 and TRBJ2-7, is as follows: KAGVTQTPRYLIKTRGQQVTLSCSPISGHRSVSWYQQTPGQGLQFLFEYFSETQRNKGNFPGRFSGRQFSNSRSEMNVSTLELGDSALYLCASSLASGGITYEQYFGPGTRLTVT.

The chain employs TRBV2 and TRBJ2-2, with D possibly matching TRBD1 (5 bases). V was pared by 7 bases and J by 5 bases, with 11 bases between. From germline, CDR1 is SNHLY and CDR2 FYNNEI. CDR3 length equals 13 residues. The CDR3 nucleotides are TGTGCCAGCATCCGAAGGGGTACCGGGGAGCTGTTTTTT. It codes for CASIRRGTGELFF.

The chain uses TRBV11-3 and TRBJ2-7; D possibly corresponds to TRBD1 (5 bases). Deletions cut 5 bases from V and 0 bases from J, with 11 bases between. CDR1 is SGHNT, CDR2 YENEEA, per germline. This CDR3 spans 14 amino acids. The CDR3 spells CASSLTAISYEQYF. CDR3 nucleotides: TGTGCCAGCAGCCTGACAGCCATCTCCTACGAGCAGTACTTC.

This rearrangement joins TRBV11-2 to TRBJ2-1; the match to TRBD2 covers 12 bases. Trimming removed 5 bases from V and 7 bases from J; junction bases left unmatched: 6. Germline values: CDR1 SGHAT, CDR2 FQNNGV. The CDR3 is made up of 15 amino acids. The CDR3 sequence is CASSPLAGGPNEQFF. The CDR3 nucleotides are TGTGCCAGCAGCCCCCTAGCGGGAGGGCCGAATGAGCAGTTCTTC.

The chain uses TRBV7-9 and TRBJ1-4; possibly TRBD1 for D (6 bases). Germline V gene data show CDR1 as SEHNR and CDR2 as FQNEAQ (reference sequence). The CDR3 loop spans 15 amino acids. V was shortened by 2 bases and J by 0 bases, with 7 bases between the two germline ends. CDR3 amino acids: CASSLKGATNEKLFF. The CDR3 nucleotides are TGTGCCAGCAGCTTAAAGGGGGCAACTAATGAAAAACTGTTTTTT.

The chain has TRBV2 and TRBJ2-2; the match to TRBD1 covers 7 bases. CDR3 size: 15 residues. Germline CDR1 reads SNHLY; CDR2 reads FYNNEI. V shed 7 bases and J 1 base; nucleotides not matched to a gene: 6. The CDR3 region has the DNA TGTGCCAGCAAGGGGGCAGGGGTGAACACCGGGGAGCTGTTTTTT. Translating it yields CASKGAGVNTGELFF.

The chain combines TRBV1 with TRBJ1-3; TRBD1 was called by the table and not checked on the DNA. TRBV1 represents a pseudogene. This CDR3 region has 15 residues. CDR3 region: CTSSQTGEAGNTIYF. In DNA, the CDR3 is TGCACCAGCAGCCAGACAGGGGAGGCGGGAAACACCATATATTTT.

This chain connects TRBV7-2 to TRBJ2-3; no definite D call. Trimming pared 5 bases from V and 3 bases from J, leaving 12 bases between. CDR1 and CDR2 (germline): SGHTA, FQGNSA. This CDR3 region has 14 residues. DNA for the CDR3: TGTGCCAGCAGCCCCTGGATGAAGACAGATACGCAGTATTTT. It encodes CASSPWMKTDTQYF.

This rearrangement joins TRBV9 to TRBJ2-5, with 11 bases identical to TRBD2. The CDR3 contains 16 residues. With V trimmed by 2 bases and J by 4 bases, 7 bases remained unmatched. CDR1 and CDR2 (germline): SGDLS, YYNGEE. The CDR3 here is CASSVGLAGGGETQYF. CDR3 DNA sequence: TGTGCCAGCAGCGTGGGGCTAGCGGGAGGAGGAGAGACCCAGTACTTC.

The rearrangement joins TRBV2 to TRBJ2-1; TRBD2 agrees at 11 bases. From germline, CDR1 is SNHLY and CDR2 FYNNEI. There are 14 residues in the CDR3. J lost 9 bases, V lost 6 bases, and 7 bases had no gene match. The CDR3 region is CASRPGLAAIEQFF. CDR3 in DNA: TGTGCCAGCAGGCCGGGACTAGCGGCGATTGAGCAGTTCTTC.

This chain joins TRBV28 and TRBJ2-7; 9 positions agree with TRBD2. The CDR3 contains 16 residues. V lost 3 bases to trimming and J lost 4 bases; unmatched junction nucleotides: 10. Germline loops: CDR1 MDHEN, CDR2 SYDVKM. CDR3 sequence reads: CASSFFAGGERYEQYF. DNA of the CDR3: TGTGCCAGCAGTTTTTTTGCGGGAGGGGAAAGGTACGAGCAGTACTTC.

The chain recombines TRBV27 with TRBJ2-1; TRBD2 aligns across 10 bases. CDR3 length equals 15 residues. CDR1 is MNHEY and CDR2 is SMNVEV in the germline V gene (reference sequence). V lost 2 bases and J lost 9; bases outside the gene matches: 7. The DNA for the CDR3 is TGTGCCAGCAGTTTAAGGCTAGCGGGAGAGGGTGAGCAGTTCTTC. Translating it yields CASSLRLAGEGEQFF.

The chain carries TRBV28 and TRBJ1-5; 8 nucleotides align to TRBD1. V lost 7 bases and J lost 8; bases outside the gene matches: 13. The CDR3 is made up of 15 amino acids. Germline V CDR1 and CDR2: MDHEN, SYDVKM. The chain's CDR3 is CASIFAGGSYEPQHF. The CDR3 DNA reads as TGTGCCAGCATCTTCGCAGGGGGCAGTTATGAGCCCCAGCATTTT.

The rearrangement uses TRBV7-9 and TRBJ2-1; 10 bases map to TRBD2. The CDR3 is 13 amino acids. J was trimmed by 0 bases and V by 10 bases; bases with no gene match: 0. Germline values: CDR1 SEHNR, CDR2 FQNEAQ (reference sequence). The CDR3 DNA follows: TGTGCCACTAGCGGGAGCTCCTACAATGAGCAGTTCTTC. Protein product: CATSGSSYNEQFF. Full variable domain (rest looked up from reference TRBV7-9 and TRBJ2-1): DTGVSQNPRHKITKRGQNVTFRCDPISEHNRLYWYRQTLGQGPEFLTYFQNEAQLEKSRLLSDRFSAERPKGSFSTLEIQRTEQGDSAMYLCATSGSSYNEQFFGPGTRLTVL.

DNA of the CDR3: TGTGCCATTCAGGGAAACGGTAACAGTGAGCAGTTCTTC. Encoded protein: CAIQGNGNSEQFF. The genes are TRBV10-3 and TRBJ2-1, with a possible D match to TRBD1 (5 bases). This CDR3 region has 13 residues. V was shortened by 9 bases and J by 9 bases, with 18 bases between the two germline ends. CDR1 and CDR2 (germline): ENHRY, SYGVKD.

The V and J genes are TRBV18 and TRBJ2-3, with a tentative D call TRBD2 (7 bases). The CDR3 extends over 18 amino acids. The germline V gene has CDR1 KGHSH and CDR2 LQKENI. V was pared by 8 bases and J by 0 bases, with 24 bases between. CDR3 sequence (DNA): TGTGCCAGCACCGGACCTCGGCTTGCGGGGGCTAGCACAGATACGCAGTATTTT. Encoded protein: CASTGPRLAGASTDTQYF.

This clone has a handful of counts. This chain uses TRBV11-2 with TRBJ2-7, with 10 positions matching TRBD2. Trimming took 4 bases from V and 3 from J; bases not matched to a gene: 3. The CDR3 consists of 14 residues. Per germline, CDR1 SGHAT and CDR2 FQNNGV. The CDR3 spells CASSSSGRGYEQYF. Here the CDR3 DNA reads TGTGCCAGCAGCTCCAGCGGGAGGGGCTACGAGCAGTACTTC. Using reference TRBV11-2 and TRBJ2-7 for the parts outside the CDR3, the full variable domain is EAGVAQSPRYKIIEKRQSVAFWCNPISGHATLYWYQQILGQGPKLLIQFQNNGVVDDSQLPKDRFSAERLKGVDSTLKIQPAKLEDSAVYLCASSSSGRGYEQYFGPGTRLTVT.

This clone appeared once. V and J are TRBV28 and TRBJ2-1; D assignment may be TRBD1 or TRBD2 (6 bases each). Per the germline V gene, CDR1 is MDHEN and CDR2 is SYDVKM. This CDR3 region has 15 residues. The V and J ends lost 4 bases and 8 bases respectively, with 18 bases between them. CDR3 sequence: CASSSIPQGRHEQFF. The CDR3 DNA is TGTGCCAGCAGTTCCATCCCCCAGGGGAGGCATGAGCAGTTCTTC.

V and J are TRBV18 and TRBJ1-1, with TRBD1 matching over 8 bases. The CDR3 runs to 16 residues. The junction had 7 bases not matched to a gene; V was cut back by 3 bases and J by 1 base. CDR1 is KGHSH and CDR2 is LQKENI in the germline V gene. CDR3 residues: CASSPPWTGRNTEAFF. Here the CDR3 DNA reads TGTGCCAGCTCACCCCCTTGGACAGGGCGGAACACTGAAGCTTTCTTT.

V usage is TRBV7-9 and J usage is TRBJ1-1; tentatively, D is TRBD1 (5 bases). V was trimmed by 5 bases and J by 5 bases, leaving 18 bases between them. Germline assignment: CDR1 SEHNR and CDR2 FQNEAQ (reference sequence). This CDR3 has 15 residues. The CDR3 sequence is CASSRDLLGQTEAFF. The CDR3 DNA reads as TGTGCCAGCAGCCGGGACCTCTTAGGCCAAACTGAAGCTTTCTTT. The full variable domain, in which reference TRBV7-9 and TRBJ1-1 provide the parts outside the CDR3, is DTGVSQNPRHKITKRGQNVTFRCDPISEHNRLYWYRQTLGQGPEFLTYFQNEAQLEKSRLLSDRFSAERPKGSFSTLEIQRTEQGDSAMYLCASSRDLLGQTEAFFGQGTRLTVV.

This sequence joins TRBV5-4 and TRBJ2-7, with 10 bases fitting TRBD1. Germline V CDR1 and CDR2: SGHNT, YYREEE (reference sequence). The CDR3 is made up of 15 amino acids. Unmatched junction bases numbered 5, after V lost 5 bases and J lost 0 bases. The CDR3 is CASRDRDRGSYEQYF. CDR3 coding DNA: TGTGCCAGCAGGGACCGGGACAGGGGCTCCTACGAGCAGTACTTC. Variable domain in full (rest from reference TRBV5-4 and TRBJ2-7): ETGVTQSPTHLIKTRGQQVTLRCSSQSGHNTVSWYQQALGQGPQFIFQYYREEENGRGNFPPRFSGLQFPNYSSELNVNALELDDSALYLCASRDRDRGSYEQYFGPGTRLTVT.

This clone came up a few times. Here the CDR3 DNA reads TGTGCCAGCTCAGCAGGGGCCGGCACTGAAGCTTTCTTT. This gives the protein CASSAGAGTEAFF. J is TRBJ1-1 and V is TRBV18; D possibly corresponds to TRBD1 (6 bases). CDR1 is KGHSH and CDR2 is LQKENI in the germline V gene. The V and J ends lost 5 bases and 4 bases respectively, with 11 bases between them. The CDR3 is made up of 13 amino acids.

The chain couples TRBV27 to TRBJ2-1; 11 nucleotides match TRBD2. The CDR3 is 16 amino acids. Germline V gene data show CDR1 as MNHEY and CDR2 as SMNVEV (reference sequence). V was clipped by 4 bases and J by 0 bases; unmatched bases: 2. The DNA of the CDR3 is TGTGCCAGCAGTTACGGGACTAGCGGCTCCTACAATGAGCAGTTCTTC. This gives the protein CASSYGTSGSYNEQFF.